This T cell receptor (beta chain) was captured by sequencing in a study of T cells in Graves' hyperthyroidism and ophthalmopathy. RNA transcripts were the template for amplifying TCR beta CDR3 regions. The HTBI primer set was used in a first-round RT-PCR of the TCR CDR3. In TCRdb, the multiplex PCR reads were re-called with MiXCR into one record per CDR3 protein. The data contain fewer than 110,000 distinct CDR3 sequences, roughly 15% of them singletons. The germline gives CDR1 LNHDA, CDR2 SQIVND (reference sequence). V dropped 6 bases and J dropped 3 bases, with 12 bases sitting between them. This CDR3 has 13 residues.

This sequence was found in a woman aged 50 to 60 with Graves' hyperthyroidism. The rearrangement links TRBV19 to TRBJ2-7, with D possibly being TRBD1 (6 bases). Sequenced material: blood. The CDR3 DNA follows: TGTGCCAGTAGCAGACAACAGGGCTACGAGCAGTACTTC. Encoded protein: CASSRQQGYEQYF.